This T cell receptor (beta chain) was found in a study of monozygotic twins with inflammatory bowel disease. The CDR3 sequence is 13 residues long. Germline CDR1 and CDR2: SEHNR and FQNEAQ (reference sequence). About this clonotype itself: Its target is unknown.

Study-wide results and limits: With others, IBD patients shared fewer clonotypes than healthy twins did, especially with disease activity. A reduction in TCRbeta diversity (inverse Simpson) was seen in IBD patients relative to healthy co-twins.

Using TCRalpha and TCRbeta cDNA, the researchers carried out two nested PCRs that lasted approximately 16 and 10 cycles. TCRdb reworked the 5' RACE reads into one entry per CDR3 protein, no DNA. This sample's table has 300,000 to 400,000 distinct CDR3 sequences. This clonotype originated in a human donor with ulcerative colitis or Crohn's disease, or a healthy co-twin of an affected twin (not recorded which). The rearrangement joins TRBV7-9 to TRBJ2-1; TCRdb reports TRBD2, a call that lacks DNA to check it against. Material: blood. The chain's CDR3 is CASSLAGGFEQFF.